These 29 T cell receptor beta chains were sequenced from one sample in a study of OX40 agonist ivuxolimab in advanced cancers. Using immunoSEQ multiplex PCR, the repertoire was profiled, and TCRdb retains in-frame clones only, with some absent. Of about 72,000 clones in the sample, about 89% are singletons; the top ten hold approximately 6%. The source material was CD4+ or CD8+ T cells sorted from blood, sampled in a trial of the OX40 agonist ivuxolimab. These receptors all come from an adult with an advanced solid tumor such as melanoma, head and neck, liver or kidney cancer.

The chain is built from TRBV5-8 and TRBJ2-1, with a tentative D call TRBD2 (6 bases). The CDR3 spans 14 residues. Germline V lookup: CDR1 SGHTS, CDR2 YDEGEE. V was trimmed by 0 bases and J by 7 bases, leaving 11 bases between them. The CDR3 nucleotides are TGTGCCAGCAGCTTGGGCGGAGGGCGGAATGAGCAGTTCTTC. It is translated as CASSLGGGRNEQFF.

This chain connects TRBV19 to TRBJ1-5, with D perhaps matching TRBD1 (5 bases). Per the germline V gene, CDR1 is LNHDA and CDR2 is SQIVND (reference sequence). V was clipped by 5 bases and J by 7 bases, with 15 bases between them. The CDR3 is 14 residues long. This CDR3 is CASSAPWGKQPQHF. The CDR3 coding sequence is TGTGCCAGTAGTGCCCCGTGGGGGAAGCAGCCCCAGCATTTT.

In DNA form, the CDR3 reads TGCGCCAGCACCTTCCGGGACACCGGCGGTGAAGCTTTCTTT. Protein sequence: CASTFRDTGGEAFF. V and J are TRBV5-1 and TRBJ1-1; D is possibly TRBD1 (6 bases). The germline V gene has CDR1 SGHRS and CDR2 YFSETQ. This CDR3 comprises 14 residues. V lost 6 bases and J lost 7, with 19 bases in between.

The rearrangement joins TRBV2 to TRBJ1-5, with no clear D. Germline V lookup: CDR1 SNHLY, CDR2 FYNNEI. The CDR3 totals 14 residues. Trimming shortened V by 4 bases and J by 4 bases, and 11 bases separated the two germline ends. CDR3 bases: TGTGCCAGCAGTGGGTTGTGGGGAAATCAGCCCCAGCATTTT. The encoded protein is CASSGLWGNQPQHF.

Only one count was recorded for this clone. The chain carries TRBV7-9 and TRBJ1-1, with TRBD1 as a possible D gene (6 bases). Germline V CDR1 and CDR2: SEHNR, FQNEAQ (reference sequence). Trimming removed 5 bases from V and 1 base from J, with 11 bases in between. There are 14 residues in the CDR3. DNA for the CDR3: TGTGCCAGCAGCCAGACGACAGGGAACACTGAAGCTTTCTTT. It translates to CASSQTTGNTEAFF.

The V and J genes are TRBV27 and TRBJ1-2; 9 bases are shared with TRBD1. The CDR3 covers 17 residues. The ends lost 5 bases at V and 0 bases at J; junction bases unmatched: 10. Germline V gene lookup returns CDR1 MNHEY and CDR2 SMNVEV (reference sequence). The CDR3 coding sequence is TGTGCCAGCAGTCCCTTGACAGGGGGTTATTCTAACTATGGCTACACCTTC. Encoded protein: CASSPLTGGYSNYGYTF.

There are a few counts of this clone. The J gene is TRBJ1-1, the V gene TRBV9; 7 positions match TRBD1. Trimming took 2 bases from V and 6 from J; bases not matched to a gene: 1. This CDR3 region has 12 residues. The germline gives CDR1 SGDLS, CDR2 YYNGEE. The CDR3 region has the DNA TGTGCCAGCAGCGTCGGGACAGCTGAAGCTTTCTTT. The encoded protein is CASSVGTAEAFF.

This clone was found once. This chain uses TRBV27 with TRBJ2-5; either TRBD1 or TRBD2 may fit D (6 bases each). This CDR3 has 15 amino acids. V was clipped by 6 bases and J by 0 bases, with 14 bases between them. The germline V gene has CDR1 MNHEY and CDR2 SMNVEV (reference sequence). The CDR3 loop reads CASSPVGGYQETQYF. The DNA of the CDR3 is TGTGCCAGCAGCCCCGTGGGGGGCTACCAAGAGACCCAGTACTTC.

The chain uses TRBV27 and TRBJ1-6; 7 positions match TRBD1. CDR1 and CDR2 from the germline V gene are MNHEY and SMNVEV (reference sequence). The CDR3 extends over 14 amino acids. Trimming took 6 bases from V and 10 from J; bases not matched to a gene: 9. The DNA for the CDR3 is TGTGCCAGCAGGGAAGGGGGCGCTTCCTCACCCCTCCACTTT. It encodes CASREGGASSPLHF.

The rearrangement links TRBV28 to TRBJ2-7, with D possibly being TRBD2 (7 bases). This CDR3 contains 14 residues. Trimming shortened V by 6 bases and J by 7 bases, and 19 bases separated the two germline ends. Germline V CDR1 and CDR2: MDHEN, SYDVKM. This CDR3 is CASRGGGGPVEQYF. As DNA, the CDR3 is TGTGCCAGCAGGGGAGGGGGAGGGCCGGTAGAGCAGTACTTC.

The J gene is TRBJ1-6, the V gene TRBV4-1; no clear D gene. Looked up from germline, CDR1 is MGHRA and CDR2 is YSYEKL. V was clipped by 0 bases and J by 3 bases, with 9 bases between them. The CDR3 sequence is 16 residues long. The CDR3 DNA reads TGCGCCAGCAGCCAAGAAGTACGGAGCTATAATTCACCCCTCCACTTT. Residues: CASSQEVRSYNSPLHF.

The chain carries TRBV9 and TRBJ1-1; D unclear. Germline lookup yields CDR1 SGDLS and CDR2 YYNGEE. This CDR3 is 13 amino acids long. Trimming shortened V by 0 bases and J by 6 bases, and 9 bases separated the two germline ends. The CDR3, as DNA: TGTGCCAGCAGCGTAGATGGTCGACCTGAAGCTTTCTTT. It encodes CASSVDGRPEAFF.

The chain recombines TRBV7-2 with TRBJ1-1; tentative D call: TRBD1 (5 bases). V was trimmed by 5 bases and J by 4 bases, leaving 14 bases between them. The CDR3 contains 14 residues. In germline, CDR1 is SGHTA, CDR2 FQGNSA. The CDR3 sequence is CASSPLQGGTEAFF. DNA for the CDR3: TGTGCCAGCAGCCCACTCCAGGGCGGCACTGAAGCTTTCTTT.

The chain uses TRBV5-4 and TRBJ2-7; TRBD1 matches 8 bases. J was trimmed by 0 bases and V by 3 bases; bases with no gene match: 2. Germline V gene data show CDR1 as SGHNT and CDR2 as YYREEE (reference sequence). There are 14 residues in the CDR3. This CDR3 is CASSSTGDSYEQYF. The DNA of the CDR3 is TGTGCCAGCAGCTCGACAGGGGACTCCTACGAGCAGTACTTC.

There are a few counts of this clone. The chain recombines TRBV27 with TRBJ1-4, with D uncertain. CDR1 and CDR2 (germline): MNHEY, SMNVEV (reference sequence). V was pared by 3 bases and J by 5 bases, with 10 bases between. CDR3 length: 14 residues. The CDR3 here is CASSFLGTNEKLFF. Here the CDR3 DNA reads TGTGCCAGCAGTTTCTTAGGCACAAATGAAAAACTGTTTTTT.

The count of this clone is one. The chain uses TRBV19 and TRBJ1-1; no definite D call. Germline CDR1 and CDR2: LNHDA and SQIVND (reference sequence). The germline V and J ends were trimmed by 1 base and 1 base, with 13 bases remaining between them. This CDR3 is built from 16 residues. CDR3 nucleotide sequence: TGTGCCAGTAGTATAGTCAGTCTCGGCCAGAACACTGAAGCTTTCTTT. It translates to CASSIVSLGQNTEAFF.

The rearrangement links TRBV4-1 to TRBJ1-5; no clear D gene. CDR1 is MGHRA and CDR2 is YSYEKL in the germline V gene. This CDR3 is built from 15 residues. The V end lost 1 base, the J end lost 2 bases, and 9 bases lay between the germline ends. Here the CDR3 reads CASSQAGAGNQPQHF. The CDR3 region has the DNA TGCGCCAGCAGCCAAGCAGGTGCAGGCAATCAGCCCCAGCATTTT.

This clone was observed a handful of times. The chain links TRBV2 to TRBJ2-2; TRBD2 might be the D (5 bases). This CDR3 comprises 15 residues. Per the germline V gene, CDR1 is SNHLY and CDR2 is FYNNEI. Trimming removed 3 bases from V and 5 bases from J, with 13 bases in between. The CDR3 reads CASSEYGRGTGELFF. The CDR3 nucleotides read TGTGCCAGCAGTGAGTACGGACGGGGTACCGGGGAGCTGTTTTTT. Full variable domain (outside the CDR3, taken from reference TRBV2 and TRBJ2-2): EPEVTQTPSHQVTQMGQEVILRCVPISNHLYFYWYRQILGQKVEFLVSFYNNEISEKSEIFDDQFSVERPDGSNFTLKIRSTKLEDSAMYFCASSEYGRGTGELFFGEGSRLTVL.

CDR3 protein: CASSSPGGPYEQYF. CDR3 sequence (DNA): TGTGCCAGCAGCAGTCCCGGGGGACCCTACGAGCAGTACTTC. The chain joins TRBV7-9 to TRBJ2-7; D is possibly TRBD2 (6 bases). V lost 5 bases and J 2 bases, leaving 13 bases between the germline ends. The CDR3 is made up of 14 amino acids. The germline V gene has CDR1 SEHNR and CDR2 FQNEAQ (reference sequence). Drawing the rest from reference TRBV7-9 and TRBJ2-7, the complete variable domain is DTGVSQNPRHKITKRGQNVTFRCDPISEHNRLYWYRQTLGQGPEFLTYFQNEAQLEKSRLLSDRFSAERPKGSFSTLEIQRTEQGDSAMYLCASSSPGGPYEQYFGPGTRLTVT.

This sequence joins TRBV6-6 and TRBJ2-5; TRBD1 aligns across 7 bases. The germline gives CDR1 MNHNY, CDR2 SVGAGI (reference sequence). The CDR3 totals 14 residues. The J segment lost 5 bases and the V segment lost 6 bases, leaving 9 bases of the junction unmatched. CDR3 coding DNA: TGTGCCAGCAGGACGGACAGGAGCCACGAGACCCAGTACTTC. Its translation is CASRTDRSHETQYF.

This clone was counted a single time. CDR3 loop: CASSLKSGREYEQYF. The CDR3 bases are TGTGCCAGCAGCTTAAAAAGCGGGAGAGAGTACGAGCAGTACTTC. This rearrangement joins TRBV7-2 to TRBJ2-7; 8 bases match TRBD2. CDR3 length: 15 amino acids. Per germline, CDR1 SGHTA and CDR2 FQGNSA. The J segment lost 4 bases and the V segment lost 2 bases, leaving 7 bases of the junction unmatched.

The chain is built from TRBV20-1 and TRBJ1-1; D unresolved. Germline lookup yields CDR1 DFQATT and CDR2 SNEGSKA (reference sequence). The CDR3 length is 11 residues. V was clipped by 3 bases and J by 0 bases, with 2 bases between them. CDR3 DNA sequence: TGCAGTGCTAGGGTGAACACTGAAGCTTTCTTT. This codes for CSARVNTEAFF.

This clone was observed a handful of times. The V gene is TRBV7-6, the J gene TRBJ1-1; no firm D call. CDR1 SGHVS and CDR2 FNYEAQ come from the germline V gene. CDR3 size: 14 residues. Trimming pared 4 bases from V and 1 base from J, leaving 10 bases between. CDR3 coding DNA: TGTGCCAGCAGCTCTGAAGGGCCGAACACTGAAGCTTTCTTT. It specifies CASSSEGPNTEAFF.

This chain links TRBV14 with TRBJ2-7; D may be TRBD1 or TRBD2 (6 bases each). Germline assignment: CDR1 SGHDN and CDR2 FVKESK. Trimming pared 1 base from V and 7 bases from J, leaving 17 bases between. This CDR3 has 15 residues. In DNA, the CDR3 is TGTGCCAGCAGCCAAGTAGGGGGGACCCTCGGGGAGCAGTACTTC. This encodes CASSQVGGTLGEQYF.

J is TRBJ1-1 and V is TRBV10-2; TRBD1 matches at 9 bases. Losses at the gene ends were 1 base for V and 6 bases for J; bases not matched to a gene: 12. CDR3 size: 17 residues. From germline, CDR1 is WSHSY and CDR2 SAAADI. The CDR3 sequence: CASSEFTGQGWEAEAFF. DNA of the CDR3: TGCGCCAGCAGTGAGTTTACGGGACAGGGATGGGAGGCTGAAGCTTTCTTT.

This chain uses TRBV2 with TRBJ2-7; D is possibly TRBD1 or TRBD2 (5 bases each). V was pared by 6 bases and J by 7 bases, with 19 bases between. The V gene's germline CDR1 is SNHLY and CDR2 FYNNEI. This CDR3 is built from 14 residues. The CDR3 bases are TGTGCCAGCAGAGACCGGGACCCTGCCCGGGAGCAGTACTTC. It specifies CASRDRDPAREQYF.

The V gene is TRBV5-6, the J gene TRBJ2-1, with TRBD1 matching 7 bases. V lost 3 bases, J lost 14 bases, and 5 bases stayed unmatched. The CDR3 contains 11 residues. CDR1 and CDR2 from the germline V gene are SGHDT and YYEEEE. CDR3 amino acids: CASSSDRVEFF. The CDR3 DNA is TGTGCCAGCAGCTCTGACAGGGTAGAGTTCTTC.

The gene calls are TRBV16 and TRBJ2-7; 9 nucleotides line up with TRBD1. The CDR3 contains 15 residues. Germline V gene data show CDR1 as KGHSY and CDR2 as FQNENV. The J segment lost 5 bases and the V segment lost 2 bases, leaving 7 bases of the junction unmatched. CDR3 sequence reads: CASSQGTGIPHEQYF. CDR3 bases: TGTGCCAGCAGCCAAGGGACAGGGATTCCCCACGAGCAGTACTTC.

The genes are TRBV9 and TRBJ2-7, with 7 positions matching TRBD1. Unmatched junction bases numbered 4, after V lost 2 bases and J lost 5 bases. Germline values: CDR1 SGDLS, CDR2 YYNGEE. The CDR3 covers 13 residues. CDR3 loop: CASSVATGDEQYF. The DNA of the CDR3 is TGTGCCAGCAGCGTGGCTACAGGGGACGAGCAGTACTTC.